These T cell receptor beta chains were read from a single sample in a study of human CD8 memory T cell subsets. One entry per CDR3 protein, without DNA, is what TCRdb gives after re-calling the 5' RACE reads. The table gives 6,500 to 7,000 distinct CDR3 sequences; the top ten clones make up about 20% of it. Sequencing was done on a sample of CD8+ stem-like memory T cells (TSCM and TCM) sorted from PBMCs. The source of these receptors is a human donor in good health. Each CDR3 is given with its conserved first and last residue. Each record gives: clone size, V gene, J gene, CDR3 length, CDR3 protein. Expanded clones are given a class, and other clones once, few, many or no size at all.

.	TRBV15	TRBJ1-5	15	CATSREWGSNQPQHF
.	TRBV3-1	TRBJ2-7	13	CASSQFRDYEQYF
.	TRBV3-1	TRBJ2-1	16	CASSPLTGGSYNEQFF
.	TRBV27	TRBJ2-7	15	CASGITSGSSNEQYF
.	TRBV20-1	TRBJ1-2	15	CSAKGLGTGDYGYTF
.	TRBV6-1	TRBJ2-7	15	CASRGRDSSSYEQYF
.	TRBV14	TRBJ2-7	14	CASSQVVSSYEQYF
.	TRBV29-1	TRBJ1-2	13	CSVDGGTNYGYTF
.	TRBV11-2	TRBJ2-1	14	CASSGTISYNEQFF
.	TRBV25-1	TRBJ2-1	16	CASSELTGQDHNEQFF
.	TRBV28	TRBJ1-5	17	CASSITGNPTDNQPQHF
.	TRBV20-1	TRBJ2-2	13	CSVRSTNTGELFF
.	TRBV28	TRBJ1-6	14	CASSSHDSNSPLHF
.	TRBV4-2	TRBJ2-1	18	CASSQDRPGTAGDNEQFF
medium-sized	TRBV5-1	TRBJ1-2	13	CASSFEGGNGYTF
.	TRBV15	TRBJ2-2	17	CATSRSPTGGKGGELFF
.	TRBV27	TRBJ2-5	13	CASSFQGAETQYF
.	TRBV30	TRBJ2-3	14	CAWSSLDSTDTQYF
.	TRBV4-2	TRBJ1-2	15	CASSPSQRFLYGYTF
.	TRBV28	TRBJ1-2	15	CASSFPTSDPYGYTF
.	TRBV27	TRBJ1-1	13	CASSFGQAAEAFF
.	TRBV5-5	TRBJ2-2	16	CASSLSTGGAAGELFF
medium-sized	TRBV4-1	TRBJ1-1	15	CASSRTPLLNTEAFF
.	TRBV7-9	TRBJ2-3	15	CASSLETSNIDTQYF
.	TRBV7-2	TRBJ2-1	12	CASSLVGTEQFF
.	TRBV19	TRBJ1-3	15	CASSPVWSSGNTIYF
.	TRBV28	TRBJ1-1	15	CASSHRTEGNTEAFF
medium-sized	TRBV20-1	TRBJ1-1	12	CSAREGSTEAFF
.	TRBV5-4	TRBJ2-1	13	CASSGDSYNEQFF
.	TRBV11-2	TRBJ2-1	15	CASSFSGRAVNEQFF
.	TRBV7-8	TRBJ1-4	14	CASSLIGVNEKLFF
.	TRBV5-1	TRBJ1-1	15	CASSSPLHDNTEAFF
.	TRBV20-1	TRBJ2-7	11	CSASGGLEQYF
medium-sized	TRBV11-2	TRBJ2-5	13	CASRTTTQETQYF
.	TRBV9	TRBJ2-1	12	CASSSSRGEQFF
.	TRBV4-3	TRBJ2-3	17	CASSQDGPGGRTDTQYF
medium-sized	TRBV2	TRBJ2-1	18	CASSERLAGEATYNEQFF